The present entry profiles one T cell receptor (beta chain) with its context. Its specificity is not known. This sample was taken from a study of T cell responses to AZD1222 COVID-19 vaccine. Overall study context: Second-dose intervals near 4 or 12 weeks were combined. Findings and limits, study-wide: The donor cohort was predominantly white British with a female majority, and clonal diversity may have been underestimated. AZD1222 recipients seropositive at baseline numbered only six or seven.

Sequencing was performed with immunoSEQ multiplex PCR; in TCRdb, only in-frame clones are kept and a portion is missing. The sample includes approximately 100,000 clones, almost 90% of them seen just once. The CDR3 sequence is 16 residues long. Germline values: CDR1 SGHTA, CDR2 FQGTGA. V shed 5 bases and J 1 base; nucleotides not matched to a gene: 7. The chain links TRBV7-3 to TRBJ2-2, with 7 positions matching TRBD1. The source was peripheral blood, collected on day 0 of AZD1222 vaccination. The sequence derives from an adult in good health. The CDR3 bases are TGTGCCAGCAGCCGACAGGGCTCTCGGAACACCGGGGAGCTGTTTTTT. It specifies CASSRQGSRNTGELFF.